This T cell receptor beta chain is drawn from a study of T-cell reconstitution after alpha-beta-depleted transplantation in children. Preparation of the TCRbeta library involved a method that used unique molecular identifiers. TCRdb re-derived calls from the PCR reads in MiXCR, one entry per CDR3 protein. The table lists about 500,000 distinct CDR3 sequences, 32% of them singletons, with approximately 2.3% in the top ten. The material sequenced was PBMCs from the stem cell graft donor, taken from the stem cell graft. The source of this sequence is a human donor who donated a stem cell graft to a child with aplastic anemia.

CDR3 in DNA: TGTGCCAGCAGCTTTGTTAGGGGGGGTCGCAATGAGCAGTTCTTC. Translating gives CASSFVRGGRNEQFF. The chain uses TRBV7-9 and TRBJ2-1, with TRBD2 as a possible D gene (7 bases). The germline V gene has CDR1 SEHNR and CDR2 FQNEAQ (reference sequence). Trimming pared 3 bases from V and 6 bases from J, leaving 15 bases between. The CDR3 length is 15 residues.